These 30 T cell receptor beta chains were sequenced from one sample in a study of neoadjuvant nivolumab and ipilimumab in lung cancer (dated by TCRdb to the early 2020s). The method behind the library was the immunoSEQ multiplex PCR assay. TCRdb carries this immuneACCESS record with in-frame sequences only. Its versions omit some clonotypes, under half of them owing to an unresolved V gene in the studies checked, with the rest unexplained. This sample has 40,000 to 60,000 clones in its table, and 80% to 90% of those were observed once. The ten biggest clones cover 3.7% of the sample. This sample's time point label indicates: pretherapy, before neoadjuvant immune checkpoint inhibitors. The sample consisted of blood, taken before neoadjuvant nivolumab, alone or with ipilimumab. The receptors were gathered from an adult with non-small cell lung cancer. Some clones in this sample may be carry-over from other donors' samples.

The chain joins TRBV29-1 to TRBJ2-4; TRBD1 aligns across 7 bases. Trimming at V came to 4 bases and at J to 1 base, leaving 1 base not matched to a gene. This CDR3 has 13 residues. CDR1 and CDR2 from the germline V gene are SQVTM and ANQGSEA. The CDR3 is CSVGGQAKNIQYF. The CDR3 region has the DNA TGCAGCGTTGGGGGACAGGCCAAAAACATTCAGTACTTC. The entire variable domain, with the rest obtained from reference TRBV29-1 and TRBJ2-4, is as follows: SAVISQKPSRDICQRGTSLTIQCQVDSQVTMMFWYRQQPGQSLTLIATANQGSEATYESGFVIDKFPISRPNLTFSTLTVSNMSPEDSSIYLCSVGGQAKNIQYFGAGTRLSVL.

The rearrangement uses TRBV18 and TRBJ1-2; 7 bases align to TRBD1. V lost 3 bases and J lost 2; bases outside the gene matches: 3. Germline V gene lookup returns CDR1 KGHSH and CDR2 LQKENI. The CDR3 is 14 amino acids. The CDR3 DNA sequence: TGTGCCAGCTCACCTAGCAGGGGGAACTATGGCTACACCTTC. It codes for CASSPSRGNYGYTF.

The chain links TRBV6-5 to TRBJ2-7; D is possibly TRBD2 (7 bases). This CDR3 contains 15 residues. CDR1 and CDR2 (germline): MNHEY, SVGAGI. V was pared by 7 bases and J by 6 bases, with 22 bases between. For the CDR3, the DNA is TGTGCCAGCAACCCTTCTGGGGGGGCCCCCCGCGAGCAGTACTTC. It is translated as CASNPSGGAPREQYF.

The V call is TRBV7-2, the J call TRBJ1-1; 9 bases match TRBD1. The CDR3 runs to 18 residues. CDR1 and CDR2 from the germline V gene are SGHTA and FQGNSA. Germline trimming cut 2 bases from V and 0 bases from J; bases unmatched to any gene: 10. The CDR3 bases are TGTGCCAGCAGCTTAAAACAGGGGGCACGCAGATTGAACACTGAAGCTTTCTTT. The encoded protein is CASSLKQGARRLNTEAFF.

V usage is TRBV7-2 and J usage is TRBJ2-7, with 13 bases identical to TRBD2. Germline CDR1 and CDR2: SGHTA and FQGNSA. V dropped 5 bases and J dropped 6; count of bases not matched to a gene: 7. This CDR3 is 15 amino acids long. The CDR3 nucleotides read TGTGCCAGCAGCACGGGACTAGCGGGATGGGGCGAGCAGTACTTC. Translating it yields CASSTGLAGWGEQYF.

V and J are TRBV5-1 and TRBJ2-5; TRBD1 is a possible D gene (6 bases). V was shortened by 2 bases and J by 1 base, with 9 bases between the two germline ends. This CDR3 region has 14 residues. Germline V CDR1 and CDR2: SGHRS, YFSETQ. The CDR3 DNA follows: TGCGCCAGCAGCTTAACAGGGACCCAAGAGACCCAGTACTTC. It codes for CASSLTGTQETQYF.

This clone has just one count. This chain links TRBV6-1 with TRBJ2-7; 9 bases fit TRBD1. This CDR3 region has 14 residues. Trimming took 0 bases from V and 5 from J; bases not matched to a gene: 2. Germline lookup yields CDR1 MNHNS and CDR2 SASEGT. In DNA, the CDR3 is TGTGCCAGCAGTGAAGCGGACAGGGGAGACGAGCAGTACTTC. This encodes CASSEADRGDEQYF.

The chain joins TRBV7-8 to TRBJ2-7, with D possibly TRBD2 on 6 matching bases. CDR1 SGHVS and CDR2 FQNEAQ come from the germline V gene. Trimming removed 5 bases from V and 2 bases from J, with 13 bases in between. The CDR3 runs 14 residues. This chain's CDR3 is CASSPTGVAYEQYF. In DNA, the CDR3 is TGTGCCAGCAGCCCGACGGGGGTAGCCTACGAGCAGTACTTC. The entire variable domain, with the rest obtained from reference TRBV7-8 and TRBJ2-7, is as follows: GAGVSQSPRYKVAKRGQDVALRCDPISGHVSLFWYQQALGQGPEFLTYFQNEAQLDKSGLPSDRFFAERPEGSVSTLKIQRTQQEDSAVYLCASSPTGVAYEQYFGPGTRLTVT.

This clone has only a few counts. This sequence joins TRBV10-3 and TRBJ2-7; D call uncertain. Germline V CDR1 and CDR2: ENHRY, SYGVKD. The CDR3 spans 12 residues. V lost 5 bases and J lost 3, with 8 bases in between. The CDR3, as DNA: TGTGCCATCAGTTCACAGAGCTACGAGCAGTACTTC. It is translated as CAISSQSYEQYF.

The CDR3 reads CASSPGLAGGSIYEQYF. CDR3 bases: TGTGCCAGCTCACCTGGACTAGCGGGAGGATCGATCTACGAGCAGTACTTC. V usage is TRBV18 and J usage is TRBJ2-7; 14 positions agree with TRBD2. The CDR3 is 17 residues long. Germline V gene sequence: CDR1 KGHSH, CDR2 LQKENI. The ends lost 3 bases at V and 3 bases at J; junction bases unmatched: 7. The full variable domain, with the rest looked up from reference TRBV18 and TRBJ2-7, is NAGVMQNPRHLVRRRGQEARLRCSPMKGHSHVYWYRQLPEEGLKFMVYLQKENIIDESGMPKERFSAEFPKEGPSILRIQQVVRGDSAAYFCASSPGLAGGSIYEQYFGPGTRLTVT.

The chain combines TRBV19 with TRBJ1-2; unclear D gene. In germline, CDR1 is LNHDA, CDR2 SQIVND (reference sequence). This CDR3 is built from 12 residues. V lost 7 bases to trimming and J lost 4 bases, with 10 bases between them. CDR3 region: CASTTGSYGYTF. In DNA, the CDR3 is TGTGCCAGTACTACGGGAAGCTATGGCTACACCTTC.

The rearrangement uses TRBV6-1 and TRBJ1-2, with a possible D match to TRBD1 (5 bases). The CDR3 has 15 amino acids. Trimming took 7 bases from V and 6 from J, leaving 21 bases between them. Germline CDR1 reads MNHNS; CDR2 reads SASEGT. The CDR3 here is CASIKADGTVNGYTF. The DNA of the CDR3 is TGTGCCAGCATTAAGGCAGATGGGACCGTCAATGGCTACACCTTC.

The chain combines TRBV5-5 with TRBJ2-2; D possibly matches TRBD1 or TRBD2 (5 bases each). The CDR3 extends over 14 amino acids. Trimming stripped 5 bases from V and 2 bases from J, with 10 bases between. CDR1 is SGHKS and CDR2 is YYEKEE in the germline V gene (reference sequence). CDR3: CASSRDPNTGELFF. The DNA for the CDR3 is TGTGCCAGCAGTCGGGACCCAAACACCGGGGAGCTGTTTTTT. Complete variable domain (other parts from reference TRBV5-5 and TRBJ2-2): DAGVTQSPTHLIKTRGQQVTLRCSPISGHKSVSWYQQVLGQGPQFIFQYYEKEERGRGNFPDRFSARQFPNYSSELNVNALLLGDSALYLCASSRDPNTGELFFGEGSRLTVL.

The rearrangement uses TRBV7-9 and TRBJ1-1, with TRBD1 identical over 7 bases. The J segment lost 0 bases and the V segment lost 6 bases, leaving 7 bases of the junction unmatched. The CDR3 contains 15 residues. Germline CDR1 SEHNR, CDR2 FQNEAQ (reference sequence). CDR3 sequence: CASRDRQGMNTEAFF. CDR3 bases: TGTGCCAGCAGGGACCGACAGGGAATGAACACTGAAGCTTTCTTT.

This chain joins TRBV5-4 and TRBJ1-2; the D is unclear. Germline assignment: CDR1 SGHNT and CDR2 YYREEE (reference sequence). The CDR3 has 13 residues. Trimming removed 0 bases at V and 2 bases at J, with 5 bases between. The CDR3 loop is CASSLDRNYGYTF. DNA for the CDR3: TGTGCCAGCAGCTTGGATCGGAACTATGGCTACACCTTC. The variable domain in full, with the rest retrieved from reference TRBV5-4 and TRBJ1-2, is ETGVTQSPTHLIKTRGQQVTLRCSSQSGHNTVSWYQQALGQGPQFIFQYYREEENGRGNFPPRFSGLQFPNYSSELNVNALELDDSALYLCASSLDRNYGYTFGSGTRLTVV.

A few counts support this clone. This rearrangement joins TRBV19 to TRBJ1-1; D ambiguous. The CDR3 runs 13 residues. Germline-derived CDR1 and CDR2 are LNHDA and SQIVND (reference sequence). V lost 5 bases and J lost 5, with 12 bases in between. CDR3 DNA: TGTGCCAGTAGTGTTTCTACCCGGACTGAAGCTTTCTTT. Protein product: CASSVSTRTEAFF.

The chain is built from TRBV5-4 and TRBJ2-7; TRBD1 agrees at 11 bases. There are 15 residues in the CDR3. CDR1 is SGHNT and CDR2 is YYREEE in the germline V gene (reference sequence). V shed 0 bases, J shed 7 bases, and the junction held 6 bases outside the gene matches. The CDR3 reads CASSLGTGGLREQYF. The CDR3 bases are TGTGCCAGCAGCTTGGGGACAGGGGGCCTTAGAGAGCAGTACTTC.

The table lists this clone with a count of one. The CDR3 region is CASGATGIGYTF. The DNA of the CDR3 is TGTGCCAGCGGGGCCACGGGTATTGGCTACACCTTC. The rearrangement uses TRBV2 and TRBJ1-2; D perhaps matches TRBD1 (5 bases). The CDR3 is made up of 12 amino acids. Per the germline V gene, CDR1 is SNHLY and CDR2 is FYNNEI. V was cut by 8 bases and J by 7 bases, with 14 bases left in between.

The V call is TRBV5-1, the J call TRBJ1-2; no firm D call. V was shortened by 0 bases and J by 4 bases, with 4 bases between the two germline ends. Germline lookup yields CDR1 SGHRS and CDR2 YFSETQ. This CDR3 contains 12 residues. The CDR3 sequence is CASSLASYGYTF. DNA for the CDR3: TGCGCCAGCAGCTTGGCGTCCTATGGCTACACCTTC.

The chain carries TRBV7-9 and TRBJ1-2; TRBD1 aligns across 7 bases. V trimming: 1 base; J trimming: 7 bases; junction bases outside the gene matches: 9. CDR3 size: 15 residues. Germline assignment: CDR1 SEHNR and CDR2 FQNEAQ (reference sequence). CDR3 coding DNA: TGTGCCAGCAGCTTAGAGGGGACAGCCCTCTCTGGCTACACCTTC. Translated, it gives CASSLEGTALSGYTF.

CDR3 bases: TGCGCCAGCAGCCAAGCGCAGGGACTAGCGGGAGGCTACAATGAGCAGTTCTTC. It translates to CASSQAQGLAGGYNEQFF. The V and J genes are TRBV4-1 and TRBJ2-1, with TRBD2 identical over 15 bases. The CDR3 extends over 18 amino acids. Germline values: CDR1 MGHRA, CDR2 YSYEKL. The V segment lost 1 base and the J segment 3 bases; nucleotides outside the gene matches: 4.

The rearrangement uses TRBV7-2 and TRBJ1-5, with no clear D. CDR3 length equals 13 residues. Looked up from germline, CDR1 is SGHTA and CDR2 is FQGNSA. V was clipped by 2 bases and J by 3 bases, with 5 bases between them. The CDR3 coding sequence is TGTGCCAGCAGCTTAACTTCCAATCAGCCCCAGCATTTT. It is translated as CASSLTSNQPQHF.

The CDR3 loop is CATSRSRVSGANVLTF. The CDR3 DNA is TGTGCCACCAGCAGATCGAGAGTCAGTGGGGCCAACGTCCTGACTTTC. The chain employs TRBV15 and TRBJ2-6; D not resolved. Germline V lookup: CDR1 LNHNV, CDR2 YYDKDF (reference sequence). The ends were cut back, 2 bases at V and 3 bases at J, with 11 bases in the middle. CDR3 length: 16 residues. Together with reference TRBV15 and TRBJ2-6, the CDR3 gives the full variable domain: DAMVIQNPRYQVTQFGKPVTLSCSQTLNHNVMYWYQQKSSQAPKLLFHYYDKDFNNEADTPDNFQSRRPNTSFCFLDIRSPGLGDTAMYLCATSRSRVSGANVLTFGAGSRLTVL.

In DNA form, the CDR3 reads TGTGCCAGCAGCTTAGAAGGGATTGAAAACACCTTC. It is translated as CASSLEGIENTF. The chain links TRBV5-4 to TRBJ1-2; no reliable D call. The CDR3 is 12 residues long. Germline V gives CDR1 SGHNT, CDR2 YYREEE (reference sequence). V lost 2 bases and J lost 12, with 14 bases in between.

The chain employs TRBV21-1 and TRBJ1-1. TRBV21-1 is a pseudogene. This CDR3 has 12 amino acids. This CDR3 reads CASSNENTEAFF. The CDR3 DNA is TGTGCCAGCAGCAATGAGAACACTGAAGCTTTCTTT.

The genes are TRBV5-6 and TRBJ2-1; D remains unclear. The length of the CDR3 is 13 residues. CDR1 is SGHDT, CDR2 YYEEEE, per germline. Deletions cut 0 bases from V and 6 bases from J, with 7 bases between. This CDR3 is CASSLGLLNEQFF. DNA for the CDR3: TGTGCCAGCAGCTTGGGACTCCTCAATGAGCAGTTCTTC.

The V gene is TRBV6-5, the J gene TRBJ1-4; 8 nucleotides agree with TRBD1. Per the germline V gene, CDR1 is MNHEY and CDR2 is SVGAGI. J lost 14 bases, V lost 0 bases, and 5 bases had no gene match. This CDR3 has 13 amino acids. CDR3 sequence (DNA): TGTGCCAGCAGTTACTCGATTGGACAGGGTCTGTTTTTT. Amino acid sequence: CASSYSIGQGLFF.

The chain has TRBV11-2 and TRBJ1-1, with D maybe TRBD1 (5 bases). V shed 7 bases and J shed 1 base, with 19 bases lying between them. Per germline, CDR1 SGHAT and CDR2 FQNNGV. There are 16 residues in the CDR3. The CDR3 DNA is TGTGCCAGCACCCGGGGCAGAGCATCGGGGAACACTGAAGCTTTCTTT. Its translation is CASTRGRASGNTEAFF.

The J gene is TRBJ2-5, the V gene TRBV4-1; D may be TRBD2 (5 bases). Trimming took off 0 bases at V and 4 bases at J, with 12 bases between the two ends. The germline CDR1 and CDR2 sequences are MGHRA and YSYEKL. The CDR3 is made up of 15 amino acids. The CDR3 is CASSQDERAVETQYF. The CDR3 nucleotides read TGCGCCAGCAGCCAAGATGAGAGGGCAGTAGAGACCCAGTACTTC.

In this sample, this clone turned up once. The V gene is TRBV25-1, the J gene TRBJ2-2; D is perhaps TRBD1 (6 bases). CDR1 MGHDK and CDR2 SYGVNS come from the germline V gene. The length of the CDR3 is 16 residues. The V and J ends lost 1 base and 4 bases respectively, with 13 bases between them. CDR3 amino acids: CASSEWKGGATGELFF. CDR3 DNA: TGTGCCAGCAGTGAATGGAAAGGGGGTGCCACCGGGGAGCTGTTTTTT.